This passage covers 21 T cell receptor beta chains from one sample sequenced in a study of T cells in Graves' hyperthyroidism and ophthalmopathy. Amplification of TCR beta CDR3 regions used RNA as the template. HTBI primers were used for first-round RT-PCR of the TCR CDR3. TCRdb reprocessed the multiplex PCR reads via MiXCR and lists one record per CDR3 protein. The table lists about 380,000 distinct CDR3 sequences, around 18% of them singletons. The specimen sequenced was blood. The receptor set was obtained from a man between 18 and 35 years old with Graves' ophthalmopathy.

V gene TRBV7-6 combines with J gene TRBJ2-2, with 9 nucleotides matching TRBD1. The trim removed 4 bases at V and 3 bases at J, leaving 0 bases unmatched. Germline lookup yields CDR1 SGHVS and CDR2 FNYEAQ. The CDR3 is 14 amino acids. CDR3 amino acids: CASSWTGDTGELFF. CDR3 bases: TGTGCCAGCAGCTGGACAGGGGACACCGGGGAGCTGTTTTTT.

This clonotype was counted between two and nine times. V is TRBV7-9 and J is TRBJ2-5, with unresolved D. CDR3 size: 15 residues. The V end lost 6 bases, the J end lost 5 bases, and 19 bases lay between the germline ends. Germline V lookup: CDR1 SEHNR, CDR2 FQNEAQ (reference sequence). CDR3 coding DNA: TGTGCCAGCAGTTCAACCGGGCCAAAAGGGGAGACCCAGTACTTC. It translates to CASSSTGPKGETQYF. The full variable domain, rest sourced from reference TRBV7-9 and TRBJ2-5, is DTGVSQNPRHKITKRGQNVTFRCDPISEHNRLYWYRQTLGQGPEFLTYFQNEAQLEKSRLLSDRFSAERPKGSFSTLEIQRTEQGDSAMYLCASSSTGPKGETQYFGPGTRLLVL.

CDR3 region: CASSYSISGGSSADTQYF. Written as DNA, the CDR3 is TGTGCCAGCAGTTACTCGATATCCGGGGGAAGTTCGGCAGATACGCAGTATTTT. J is TRBJ2-3 and V is TRBV6-2 or TRBV6-3, with D perhaps matching TRBD2 (6 bases). V was shortened by 0 bases and J by 4 bases, with 20 bases between the two germline ends. Germline V gives CDR1 MNHEY, CDR2 SVGEGT. The CDR3 sequence is 18 residues long.

The chain joins TRBV18 to TRBJ1-2; D might be TRBD1 (5 bases). Looked up from germline, CDR1 is KGHSH and CDR2 is LQKENI. With 3 bases removed from V and 3 bases from J, the gap between germline ends came to 11 bases. This CDR3 comprises 14 residues. CDR3 in DNA: TGTGCCAGCTCACCGTCAGGGACGGACTATGGCTACACCTTC. Protein sequence: CASSPSGTDYGYTF.

This clonotype was detected many times. The rearrangement links TRBV18 to TRBJ2-3, with 10 positions matching TRBD2. The V gene's germline CDR1 is KGHSH and CDR2 LQKENI. The trim removed 3 bases at V and 6 bases at J, leaving 9 bases unmatched. This CDR3 contains 16 residues. The CDR3 DNA sequence: TGTGCCAGCTCACCTCGCCCCTTAGCGGGGGGCGATACGCAGTATTTT. Translation gives CASSPRPLAGGDTQYF. The whole variable domain, remainder taken from reference TRBV18 and TRBJ2-3, is NAGVMQNPRHLVRRRGQEARLRCSPMKGHSHVYWYRQLPEEGLKFMVYLQKENIIDESGMPKERFSAEFPKEGPSILRIQQVVRGDSAAYFCASSPRPLAGGDTQYFGPGTRLTVL.

Only a few counts were recorded for this clonotype. This chain uses TRBV13 with TRBJ1-5; a weak D match, TRBD1 (5 bases). The V and J ends lost 2 bases and 8 bases respectively, with 10 bases between them. Germline CDR1 and CDR2: PRHDT and FYEKMQ (reference sequence). The CDR3 extends over 13 amino acids. The CDR3 coding sequence is TGTGCCAGCAGCTTACAGGGTCAGGAGCCCCAGCATTTT. It codes for CASSLQGQEPQHF.

CDR3 nucleotide sequence: TGTGCCAGTAGTTTCGGCGTAACAGGAAACTATGGCTACACCTTC. It codes for CASSFGVTGNYGYTF. The chain combines TRBV19 with TRBJ1-2, with a tentative D call TRBD1 (5 bases). There are 15 residues in the CDR3. CDR1 is LNHDA and CDR2 is SQIVND in the germline V gene (reference sequence). V lost 5 bases and J lost 2, with 15 bases in between. The full variable domain, in which reference TRBV19 and TRBJ1-2 provide the parts outside the CDR3, is DGGITQSPKYLFRKEGQNVTLSCEQNLNHDAMYWYRQDPGQGLRLIYYSQIVNDFQKGDIAEGYSVSREKKESFPLTVTSAQKNPTAFYLCASSFGVTGNYGYTFGSGTRLTVV.

This clonotype appeared many times. The rearrangement joins TRBV4-1 to TRBJ2-3, with no clear D. Trimming stripped 6 bases from V and 6 bases from J, with 13 bases between. Germline V gene data show CDR1 as MGHRA and CDR2 as YSYEKL. This CDR3 is built from 13 residues. The CDR3 spells CASSRFQTDTQYF. Here the CDR3 DNA reads TGCGCCAGCAGTCGGTTTCAGACCGATACGCAGTATTTT.

This clonotype was seen many times. The V gene is TRBV28, the J gene TRBJ1-2; no definite D call. Germline loops: CDR1 MDHEN, CDR2 SYDVKM. CDR3 length: 12 amino acids. Trimming removed 7 bases at V and 8 bases at J, with 14 bases between. The CDR3 DNA sequence: TGTGCCAGCACCCACCAGGCGGGGGGCTACACCTTC. Translated: CASTHQAGGYTF.

The CDR3 DNA sequence: TGTGCCAGCAGTTACTCGGAGGGGGGTTACTCTGGAAACACCATATATTTT. It codes for CASSYSEGGYSGNTIYF. The chain joins TRBV6-5 to TRBJ1-3; perhaps TRBD1 as D (6 bases). The germline V and J ends were trimmed by 0 bases and 0 bases, with 12 bases remaining between them. Germline assignment: CDR1 MNHEY and CDR2 SVGAGI. CDR3 length equals 17 residues.

This clonotype was seen many times. The chain recombines TRBV2 with TRBJ1-2, with D perhaps matching TRBD1 (5 bases). Germline assignment: CDR1 SNHLY and CDR2 FYNNEI. Trimming stripped 4 bases from V and 0 bases from J, with 6 bases between. The CDR3 totals 13 residues. The CDR3 DNA reads as TGTGCCAGCAGTGGGACATCTAACTATGGCTACACCTTC. It is translated as CASSGTSNYGYTF. Full variable domain (missing parts from reference TRBV2 and TRBJ1-2): EPEVTQTPSHQVTQMGQEVILRCVPISNHLYFYWYRQILGQKVEFLVSFYNNEISEKSEIFDDQFSVERPDGSNFTLKIRSTKLEDSAMYFCASSGTSNYGYTFGSGTRLTVV.

This clonotype was seen at least ten times. This chain uses TRBV20-1 with TRBJ2-3; perhaps TRBD2 as D (5 bases). Germline loops: CDR1 DFQATT, CDR2 SNEGSKA (reference sequence). The V and J ends lost 2 bases and 1 base respectively, with 10 bases between them. The CDR3 covers 14 residues. As DNA, the CDR3 is TGCAGTGCTAGATTGAGGGCAGGCACAGATACGCAGTATTTT. Residues: CSARLRAGTDTQYF.

This chain joins TRBV20-1 and TRBJ2-5, with D possibly called TRBD1 or TRBD2 (5 bases each). The V end was cut by 4 bases, the J end by 5 bases, with 26 bases between. Germline V CDR1 and CDR2: DFQATT, SNEGSKA (reference sequence). The CDR3 runs to 17 residues. CDR3 amino acids: CSAISGARTRTGETQYF. CDR3 in DNA: TGCAGTGCTATCTCCGGGGCGCGCACCCGCACGGGGGAGACCCAGTACTTC.

This clonotype was observed a handful of times. V usage is TRBV4-2 and J usage is TRBJ1-1, with D tentatively TRBD1 (5 bases). V gave up 0 bases and J gave up 1 base, with 12 bases separating them. Germline assignment: CDR1 LGHNA and CDR2 YNFKEQ. This CDR3 has 16 amino acids. The CDR3 sequence: CASSQDLRQQNTEAFF. For the CDR3, the DNA is TGTGCCAGCAGCCAAGATTTAAGACAGCAGAACACTGAAGCTTTCTTT.

This clonotype occurred many times. CDR3 sequence reads: CSARVGQGNSGANVLTF. CDR3 coding DNA: TGCAGTGCTAGAGTGGGACAGGGGAACTCTGGGGCCAACGTCCTGACTTTC. The rearrangement uses TRBV20-1 and TRBJ2-6; 10 bases are shared with TRBD1. The CDR3 has 17 amino acids. The germline V gene has CDR1 DFQATT and CDR2 SNEGSKA (reference sequence). The junction had 3 bases not matched to a gene; V was cut back by 1 base and J by 0 bases.

The sample holds many counts of this clonotype. The J gene is TRBJ2-1, the V gene TRBV2, with 10 positions matching TRBD1. Germline loops: CDR1 SNHLY, CDR2 FYNNEI. The V segment lost 7 bases and the J segment 4 bases; nucleotides outside the gene matches: 4. The CDR3 extends over 14 amino acids. CDR3 protein: CASIGTGVYNEQFF. For the CDR3, the DNA is TGTGCCAGCATTGGGACAGGGGTGTACAATGAGCAGTTCTTC.

This clonotype was found many times. The genes are TRBV20-1 and TRBJ1-5; D uncertain. The V and J ends lost 2 bases and 0 bases respectively, with 5 bases between them. This CDR3 is built from 13 residues. CDR1 DFQATT and CDR2 SNEGSKA come from the germline V gene (reference sequence). This CDR3 is CSARRDSNQPQHF. For the CDR3, the DNA is TGCAGTGCTAGAAGGGATAGCAATCAGCCCCAGCATTTT.

This clonotype was picked up many times. The genes are TRBV2 and TRBJ2-1; D is possibly TRBD2 (5 bases). The CDR3 has 14 residues. Germline V lookup: CDR1 SNHLY, CDR2 FYNNEI. Trimming cost V 0 bases and J 9 bases, with 12 bases left between them. The chain's CDR3 is CASSEARAEGEQFF. The CDR3 region has the DNA TGTGCCAGCAGTGAAGCGCGCGCCGAGGGTGAGCAGTTCTTC. Using reference TRBV2 and TRBJ2-1 for the parts outside the CDR3, the full variable domain is EPEVTQTPSHQVTQMGQEVILRCVPISNHLYFYWYRQILGQKVEFLVSFYNNEISEKSEIFDDQFSVERPDGSNFTLKIRSTKLEDSAMYFCASSEARAEGEQFFGPGTRLTVL.

This clonotype was counted ten times or more. The V and J genes are TRBV28 and TRBJ1-1, with 8 bases lining up with TRBD1. V lost 6 bases, J lost 0 bases, and 9 bases stayed unmatched. This CDR3 has 16 amino acids. Germline lookup yields CDR1 MDHEN and CDR2 SYDVKM. CDR3 in amino acids: CASSSTTTGVNTEAFF. Written as DNA, the CDR3 is TGTGCCAGCAGCTCCACGACGACAGGGGTGAACACTGAAGCTTTCTTT.

This clonotype was found many times. The chain is built from TRBV20-1 and TRBJ2-3, with 7 bases identical to TRBD2. CDR3 length: 15 residues. CDR1 and CDR2 (germline): DFQATT, SNEGSKA (reference sequence). Losses at the gene ends were 3 bases for V and 0 bases for J; bases not matched to a gene: 6. The CDR3 bases are TGCAGTGCTAGTCGCAGCGGGGTTAGCACAGATACGCAGTATTTT. Protein product: CSASRSGVSTDTQYF.

This rearrangement joins TRBV29-1 to TRBJ1-2; D uncertain. This CDR3 contains 12 residues. V shed 2 bases and J shed 8 bases, with 12 bases lying between them. Germline CDR1 SQVTM, CDR2 ANQGSEA. The CDR3 reads CSVERTENGYTF. In nucleotides, the CDR3 is TGCAGCGTTGAAAGAACGGAGAACGGCTACACCTTC.